These T cell receptor beta chains were read from a single sample in a study of a mutant IDH1 vaccine in newly diagnosed glioma. Produced via immunoSEQ multiplex PCR; TCRdb's table is partial and in-frame only. Seen here are 85,000 to 100,000 clones, 83% observed once, and the top ten hold approximately 7.4%. Sequencing used PBMCs, obtained from a glioma patient treated with radiotherapy, temozolomide or both. These receptor sequences come from a woman in her forties or fifties with glioma. Both conserved end residues are part of each CDR3. A D gene is named only where the DNA matches it firmly. A clone size is listed for some rows: how often the clone was seen (once, few, many), or a class if it is expanded.

J gene: TRBJ2-6
V gene: TRBV27
D gene: .
clone size: .
CDR3 length: 15
CDR3 DNA: TGTGCCAGCAGCGAAGGGTTGCCTGGGGCCAACGTCCTGACTTTC
CDR3 protein: CASSEGLPGANVLTF

J gene: TRBJ1-1
V gene: TRBV6-1
D gene: .
clone size: .
CDR3 length: 14
CDR3 DNA: TGTGCCAGCAGTGAAGAGTGGCAGAACACTGAAGCTTTCTTT
CDR3 protein: CASSEEWQNTEAFF

J gene: TRBJ1-2
V gene: TRBV19
D gene: .
clone size: .
CDR3 length: 15
CDR3 DNA: TGTGCCAGTAGTATAGATTGGGGGGCGCGCTATGGCTACACCTTC
CDR3 protein: CASSIDWGARYGYTF

J gene: TRBJ1-2
V gene: TRBV4-1
D gene: .
clone size: .
CDR3 length: 13
CDR3 DNA: TGCGCCAGCAGCCAACGGGGGGTGGATGGCTACACCTTC
CDR3 protein: CASSQRGVDGYTF

J gene: TRBJ2-2
V gene: TRBV6-5
D gene: .
clone size: .
CDR3 length: 15
CDR3 DNA: TGTGCCAGCAGTACGGACACGAGAGGCACCGGGGAGCTGTTTTTT
CDR3 protein: CASSTDTRGTGELFF

J gene: TRBJ2-2
V gene: TRBV5-5
D gene: TRBD2
clone size: .
CDR3 length: 17
CDR3 DNA: TGTGCCAGCAGCCGAGGGTCAGCGGGGGAGAACACCGGGGAGCTGTTTTTT
CDR3 protein: CASSRGSAGENTGELFF

J gene: TRBJ1-2
V gene: TRBV27
D gene: .
clone size: .
CDR3 length: 12
CDR3 DNA: TGTGCCAGCAGTCAGTCTCCGGGACCGATGTTCTTC
CDR3 protein: CASSQSPGPMFF

J gene: TRBJ1-2
V gene: TRBV18
D gene: TRBD1
clone size: .
CDR3 length: 15
CDR3 DNA: TGTGCCAGCTCACCGCTCGGACAGGGGGCGCCGGGCTACACCTTC
CDR3 protein: CASSPLGQGAPGYTF

J gene: TRBJ2-4
V gene: TRBV15
D gene: TRBD1
clone size: .
CDR3 length: 17
CDR3 DNA: TGTGCCACCAGCAGTTTAACAGGGGGCATGGGCAAAAACATTCAGTACTTC
CDR3 protein: CATSSLTGGMGKNIQYF

J gene: TRBJ2-6
V gene: TRBV4-3
D gene: .
clone size: .
CDR3 length: 17
CDR3 DNA: TGCGCCAGCAGCCAAGACTTCGCAGGGACTGGGGCCAACGTCCTGACTTTC
CDR3 protein: CASSQDFAGTGANVLTF

J gene: TRBJ2-1
V gene: TRBV7-2
D gene: .
clone size: .
CDR3 length: 16
CDR3 DNA: TGTGCCAGCAGCTCAAGAGGGGGAGGCTCCTACAATGAGCAGTTCTTC
CDR3 protein: CASSSRGGGSYNEQFF

J gene: TRBJ1-6
V gene: TRBV7-8
D gene: .
clone size: few
CDR3 length: 16
CDR3 DNA: TGTGCCAGCAGCCGGCTGGAGAGCTCCTATAATTCACCCCTCCACTTT
CDR3 protein: CASSRLESSYNSPLHF

J gene: TRBJ2-2
V gene: TRBV9
D gene: .
clone size: .
CDR3 length: 14
CDR3 DNA: TGTGCCAGCAGCGTAGGGGGGAACACCGGGGAGCTGTTTTTT
CDR3 protein: CASSVGGNTGELFF

J gene: TRBJ2-5
V gene: TRBV27
D gene: .
clone size: few
CDR3 length: 14
CDR3 DNA: TGTGCCAGCAGATCCCCGGGTCACCAAGAGACCCAGTACTTC
CDR3 protein: CASRSPGHQETQYF

J gene: TRBJ1-2
V gene: TRBV5-1
D gene: TRBD1
clone size: .
CDR3 length: 14
CDR3 DNA: TGCGCCAGCAGCCCGACAGGGGGACCAAGCGGCTACACCTTC
CDR3 protein: CASSPTGGPSGYTF

J gene: TRBJ2-1
V gene: TRBV30
D gene: TRBD2
clone size: once
CDR3 length: 12
CDR3 DNA: TGTGCCGGGGCGGGGGGGAGCAATGAGCAGTTCTTC
CDR3 protein: CAGAGGSNEQFF

J gene: TRBJ1-5
V gene: TRBV19
D gene: .
clone size: .
CDR3 length: 14
CDR3 DNA: TGTGCCAGTTGCCCGCGGGGGGGAAATCAGCCCCAGCATTTT
CDR3 protein: CASCPRGGNQPQHF

J gene: TRBJ2-7
V gene: TRBV28
D gene: .
clone size: medium-sized
CDR3 length: 14
CDR3 DNA: TGTGCCAGCAGCCGCTTGGCGGGGAGGTACGAGCAGTACTTC
CDR3 protein: CASSRLAGRYEQYF

J gene: TRBJ2-7
V gene: TRBV5-1
D gene: TRBD2
clone size: once
CDR3 length: 16
CDR3 DNA: TGCGCCAGCAGCTTGGCCGGGCTAGCGGGGGATTACGAGCAGTACTTC
CDR3 protein: CASSLAGLAGDYEQYF

J gene: TRBJ1-3
V gene: TRBV11-1
D gene: .
clone size: .
CDR3 length: 14
CDR3 DNA: TGTGCCAGCAGCACATCAGGGACTGGAAACACCATATATTTT
CDR3 protein: CASSTSGTGNTIYF

J gene: TRBJ1-4
V gene: TRBV9
D gene: .
clone size: .
CDR3 length: 15
CDR3 DNA: TGTGCCAGCAGCGTAGGGGCAGAGCTGAATGAAAAACTGTTTTTT
CDR3 protein: CASSVGAELNEKLFF

J gene: TRBJ1-1
V gene: TRBV28
D gene: .
clone size: .
CDR3 length: 14
CDR3 DNA: TGTGCCAGCAAGGGGGGCCCGTCGAACACTGAAGCTTTCTTT
CDR3 protein: CASKGGPSNTEAFF

J gene: TRBJ2-5
V gene: TRBV30
D gene: .
clone size: .
CDR3 length: 13
CDR3 DNA: TGTGCCTGGAGTCCCAGCCTTGTAGAGACCCAGTACTTC
CDR3 protein: CAWSPSLVETQYF

J gene: TRBJ1-1
V gene: TRBV9
D gene: .
clone size: .
CDR3 length: 14
CDR3 DNA: TGTGCCAGCAGCGACGCAGGGGAGTACACTGAAGCTTTCTTT
CDR3 protein: CASSDAGEYTEAFF

J gene: TRBJ2-1
V gene: TRBV5-1
D gene: TRBD1
clone size: few
CDR3 length: 15
CDR3 DNA: TGCGCCAGCGACCGAACAGGGGGCGCGTACAATGAGCAGTTCTTC
CDR3 protein: CASDRTGGAYNEQFF

J gene: TRBJ1-3
V gene: TRBV7-2
D gene: .
clone size: .
CDR3 length: 14
CDR3 DNA: TGTGCCAGCAGCTGGAGGAACTCTGGAAACACCATATATTTT
CDR3 protein: CASSWRNSGNTIYF

J gene: TRBJ2-2
V gene: TRBV7-2
D gene: .
clone size: .
CDR3 length: 15
CDR3 DNA: TGTGCCAGCAGCTTAGAGGGGTCGAACACCGGGGAGCTGTTTTTT
CDR3 protein: CASSLEGSNTGELFF

J gene: TRBJ1-5
V gene: TRBV6-1
D gene: .
clone size: .
CDR3 length: 13
CDR3 DNA: TGTGCCAGCAGTGAGGGGCTGAGTCAGCCCCAGCATTTT
CDR3 protein: CASSEGLSQPQHF

J gene: TRBJ1-2
V gene: TRBV27
D gene: .
clone size: .
CDR3 length: 14
CDR3 DNA: TGTGCCAGCAGTTTTAAAGGGCCCCCCTATGGCTACACCTTC
CDR3 protein: CASSFKGPPYGYTF

J gene: TRBJ2-5
V gene: TRBV14
D gene: TRBD2
clone size: .
CDR3 length: 17
CDR3 DNA: TGTGCCAGCAGCCAAGACAGGACGGGGGGGTTCCAAGAGACCCAGTACTTC
CDR3 protein: CASSQDRTGGFQETQYF

J gene: TRBJ2-7
V gene: TRBV19
D gene: TRBD2
clone size: .
CDR3 length: 18
CDR3 DNA: TGTGCCAGTAGTATAGTCCTAGCGGGGACTCTCGGGATATACGAGCAGTACTTC
CDR3 protein: CASSIVLAGTLGIYEQYF

J gene: TRBJ2-2
V gene: TRBV5-8
D gene: .
clone size: .
CDR3 length: 14
CDR3 DNA: TGTGCCAGCCGGCGTGGACAGTACACCGGGGAGCTGTTTTTT
CDR3 protein: CASRRGQYTGELFF

J gene: TRBJ1-1
V gene: TRBV7-9
D gene: TRBD1
clone size: .
CDR3 length: 13
CDR3 DNA: TGTGCCAGCAGCCTCAACCGGGACAGTGAAGCTTTCTTT
CDR3 protein: CASSLNRDSEAFF

J gene: TRBJ1-6
V gene: TRBV30
D gene: .
clone size: .
CDR3 length: 17
CDR3 DNA: TGTGCCTGGAGTGTACGGGGGGCTGGGTCCTATAATTCACCCCTCCACTTT
CDR3 protein: CAWSVRGAGSYNSPLHF

J gene: TRBJ1-3
V gene: TRBV5-8
D gene: .
clone size: .
CDR3 length: 13
CDR3 DNA: TGTGCCAGCAGCTTGCAGTATGGAAACACCATATATTTT
CDR3 protein: CASSLQYGNTIYF

J gene: TRBJ2-1
V gene: TRBV5-1
D gene: TRBD1
clone size: .
CDR3 length: 14
CDR3 DNA: TGCGCCAGCAGCGACCGGGACAGGTCGCATGAGCAGTTCTTC
CDR3 protein: CASSDRDRSHEQFF

J gene: TRBJ2-5
V gene: TRBV5-1
D gene: TRBD1
clone size: once
CDR3 length: 15
CDR3 DNA: TGCGCCAGCAGCACTTCCGGGACAGGGGTAGAGACCCAGTACTTC
CDR3 protein: CASSTSGTGVETQYF

J gene: TRBJ2-2
V gene: TRBV13
D gene: TRBD1
clone size: .
CDR3 length: 14
CDR3 DNA: TGTGCCAGCAGCCCGGGACAGGGCACCGGGGAGCTGTTTTTT
CDR3 protein: CASSPGQGTGELFF

J gene: TRBJ2-1
V gene: TRBV28
D gene: .
clone size: .
CDR3 length: 11
CDR3 DNA: TGTGCCAGCAGTTGGTTTAATGAGCAGTTCTTC
CDR3 protein: CASSWFNEQFF

J gene: TRBJ2-3
V gene: TRBV9
D gene: TRBD2
clone size: .
CDR3 length: 18
CDR3 DNA: TGTGCCAGCAGCGTAGCCCCACTAGCGGGGGCCTACACAGATACGCAGTATTTT
CDR3 protein: CASSVAPLAGAYTDTQYF

J gene: TRBJ1-2
V gene: TRBV10-2
D gene: TRBD1
clone size: .
CDR3 length: 14
CDR3 DNA: TGCGCCAGCAGGGCTACAGGGGATATCTATGGCTACACCTTC
CDR3 protein: CASRATGDIYGYTF

J gene: TRBJ1-1
V gene: TRBV5-1
D gene: .
clone size: few
CDR3 length: 13
CDR3 DNA: TGCGCCAGCAGACAAATTACAGGCACTGAAGCTTTCTTT
CDR3 protein: CASRQITGTEAFF

J gene: TRBJ1-4
V gene: TRBV9
D gene: TRBD1
clone size: .
CDR3 length: 15
CDR3 DNA: TGTGCCAGCACCACAAATGCCGGGACAGGGGAAAAACTGTTTTTT
CDR3 protein: CASTTNAGTGEKLFF

J gene: TRBJ1-4
V gene: TRBV5-4
D gene: TRBD1
clone size: .
CDR3 length: 15
CDR3 DNA: TGTGCCAGCAGCCTATTACAGGGGGCGCGAGAAAAACTGTTTTTT
CDR3 protein: CASSLLQGAREKLFF

J gene: TRBJ2-7
V gene: TRBV6-6
D gene: .
clone size: .
CDR3 length: 12
CDR3 DNA: TGTGCCAGCGCGCCGAGCTCGAACGAGCAGTACTTC
CDR3 protein: CASAPSSNEQYF

J gene: TRBJ2-7
V gene: TRBV14
D gene: TRBD2
clone size: .
CDR3 length: 15
CDR3 DNA: TGTGCCAGCAGCCAATGGACTAGCGGCGGATACGAGCAGTACTTC
CDR3 protein: CASSQWTSGGYEQYF